Each of the 12 T cell receptor beta chains below was sequenced from the same sample in a study of vaccination and CD4 T cells after COVID-19 (dated by TCRdb to between 2021 and 2023). Their antigens remain unidentified. Library generation was performed with PCR. Sequencing instrument: Illumina iSeq 100. DNA from cultured CD4+ T cells underwent TCR sequencing with the Oncomine TCR Beta short-read assay at the Johns Hopkins FTIC core. The raw public reads went through TCRdb reprocessing: fastp at Q25, MiXCR clone calling, in-frame beta chains kept. Entries that share a CDR3 protein sequence are merged under the most common genes and DNA. Present in this sample are thousands of distinct CDR3 sequences, more than 45% of which were seen just once. The ten largest clonotypes hold around two fifths of the sample. Reading the label with the study, this specimen's treatment or condition is: approximately 9-day PBMC culture with coronavirus spike peptide pools or control peptides (ViraFEST assay). CD4+ T cells from unexposed donors were collected before the COVID-19 pandemic (2011-2018).

The sequenced material came from CD4+ T cells from blood, cultured in vitro. The receptors here all came from a human donor in good health.

V usage is TRBV7-2 and J usage is TRBJ2-3; possibly TRBD1 for D (6 bases). The V gene's germline CDR1 is SGHTA and CDR2 FQGNSA. V lost 5 bases and J lost 6, with 12 bases in between. The CDR3 length is 13 residues. CDR3 amino acids: CASSEGVGDTQYF. For the CDR3, the DNA is TGTGCCAGCAGCGAGGGGGTTGGCGATACGCAGTATTTT. Variable domain in full (rest from reference TRBV7-2 and TRBJ2-3): GAGVSQSPSNKVTEKGKDVELRCDPISGHTALYWYRQSLGQGLEFLIYFQGNSAPDKSGLPSDRFSAERTGGSVSTLTIQRTQQEDSAVYLCASSEGVGDTQYFGPGTRLTVL.

The rearrangement joins TRBV23-1 to TRBJ2-3; tentatively, D is TRBD2 (6 bases). TRBV23-1 is sorted into the ORF group, with uncertain function. The CDR3 is 17 residues long. V lost 4 bases and J lost 2, with 19 bases in between. The CDR3 protein is CASSPRRPASVTDTQYF. CDR3 in DNA: TGCGCCAGCAGTCCTCGACGCCCCGCTAGCGTCACAGATACGCAGTATTTT.

As to this clonotype: One junction end does not reproduce the germline sequence, and a read error may be involved. This chain links TRBV28 with TRBJ1-2, with 7 bases identical to TRBD1. This CDR3 contains 12 residues. Germline CDR1 is MDHEN and CDR2 is SYDVKM. The DNA of the CDR3 is TGTGCCAGCAGGCTCCCCGAGACAGGGATGTTATTC. This encodes CASRLPETGMLF.

V and J are TRBV6-5 and TRBJ1-6; a possible D gene is TRBD1 (5 bases). V was cut by 4 bases and J by 8 bases, with 12 bases left in between. The V gene's germline CDR1 is MNHEY and CDR2 SVGAGI. The CDR3 length is 14 residues. The DNA of the CDR3 is TGTGCCAGCAGTTTGGGACCTGGGGATTCACCCCTCCACTTT. Amino acids: CASSLGPGDSPLHF.

This chain uses TRBV2 with TRBJ1-2; D uncertain. The CDR3 sequence is 13 residues long. Germline V gives CDR1 SNHLY, CDR2 FYNNEI. V was trimmed by 6 bases and J by 2 bases, leaving 10 bases between them. CDR3 residues: CASSFRPNYGYTF. The CDR3 DNA reads as TGTGCCAGCAGCTTCCGGCCCAACTATGGCTACACCTTC. Filled out from reference TRBV2 and TRBJ1-2, the complete variable domain reads EPEVTQTPSHQVTQMGQEVILRCVPISNHLYFYWYRQILGQKVEFLVSFYNNEISEKSEIFDDQFSVERPDGSNFTLKIRSTKLEDSAMYFCASSFRPNYGYTFGSGTRLTVV.

This clonotype was observed a handful of times. The gene calls are TRBV20-1 and TRBJ2-1; 7 bases are shared with TRBD1. This CDR3 contains 15 residues. Germline trimming cut 5 bases from V and 6 bases from J; bases unmatched to any gene: 13. Per germline, CDR1 DFQATT and CDR2 SNEGSKA (reference sequence). DNA for the CDR3: TGCAGTGCTCCAGATGGGGGACAGCAGGGCAATGAGCAGTTCTTC. Translated: CSAPDGGQQGNEQFF.

This chain joins TRBV6-1 and TRBJ2-2, with D perhaps TRBD2 (5 bases). The CDR3 is 13 amino acids. V was shortened by 8 bases and J by 7 bases, with 14 bases between the two germline ends. From germline, CDR1 is MNHNS and CDR2 SASEGT. The CDR3 spells CASAYSENGELFF. In nucleotides, the CDR3 is TGTGCCAGCGCCTATAGCGAGAACGGGGAGCTGTTTTTT.

V gene TRBV29-1 combines with J gene TRBJ2-3; weak D call: TRBD2 (6 bases). Germline values: CDR1 SQVTM, CDR2 ANQGSEA. This CDR3 has 14 residues. The V end lost 3 bases, the J end lost 2 bases, and 12 bases lay between the germline ends. CDR3 DNA: TGCAGCGTTGATGGACTACCCCACACAGATACGCAGTATTTT. Translation: CSVDGLPHTDTQYF.

This chain connects TRBV20-1 to TRBJ2-1, with D tentatively TRBD2 (6 bases). Germline CDR1 reads DFQATT; CDR2 reads SNEGSKA (reference sequence). Trimming took off 2 bases at V and 11 bases at J, with 16 bases between the two ends. The CDR3 is made up of 13 amino acids. Here the CDR3 reads CSARQPEGAKQFF. The CDR3, as DNA: TGCAGTGCTAGACAGCCGGAGGGCGCGAAGCAGTTCTTC.

This clonotype was seen just once. V usage is TRBV19 and J usage is TRBJ1-1; D not resolved. CDR3 length: 13 amino acids. From germline, CDR1 is LNHDA and CDR2 SQIVND (reference sequence). V was clipped by 2 bases and J by 3 bases, with 7 bases between them. The CDR3 DNA reads as TGTGCCAGTAGTATAAAAGGATACACTGAAGCTTTCTTT. This translates into CASSIKGYTEAFF.

J is TRBJ2-5 and V is TRBV2, with a weak D call TRBD2 (5 bases). Germline V gene data show CDR1 as SNHLY and CDR2 as FYNNEI. V lost 3 bases and J lost 1, with 12 bases in between. The CDR3 consists of 15 residues. CDR3 in DNA: TGTGCCAGCAGTGACTGGACGGGGATCCAAGAGACCCAGTACTTC. Amino acid sequence: CASSDWTGIQETQYF.

V usage is TRBV6-1 and J usage is TRBJ1-3; 7 bases align to TRBD1. Germline CDR1 is MNHNS and CDR2 is SASEGT. V trimming: 6 bases; J trimming: 0 bases; junction bases outside the gene matches: 11. The length of the CDR3 is 17 residues. CDR3 in DNA: TGTGCCAGCAGCCGTTACAGGGGAGAGATCTCTGGAAACACCATATATTTT. The encoded protein is CASSRYRGEISGNTIYF.